This T cell receptor (beta chain) came from a study of spatial heterogeneity in lung cancer. Overall study: Alpha-chain sequences were consistently detected in smaller numbers than beta-chain sequences.

Via MiXCR, TCRdb re-called the 5' RACE reads, giving one row per CDR3 protein. The table lists about 43,000 distinct CDR3 sequences, 22% of them singletons. V was shortened by 5 bases and J by 10 bases, with 14 bases between the two germline ends. Germline V gene sequence: CDR1 SGHNT, CDR2 YENEEA. The CDR3 loop spans 12 amino acids. This clonotype was counted a few times. Time point here: blood at routine non-recurrence follow-up after resection. The sequences come from PBMCs, collected at follow-up. The genes are TRBV11-3 and TRBJ2-5; possibly TRBD1 for D (5 bases). The TCR was taken from a female donor with early-stage non-small cell lung cancer. CDR3 coding DNA: TGTGCCAGCAGCCAATACGAAGGGGTCCAGTACTTC. Protein sequence: CASSQYEGVQYF.